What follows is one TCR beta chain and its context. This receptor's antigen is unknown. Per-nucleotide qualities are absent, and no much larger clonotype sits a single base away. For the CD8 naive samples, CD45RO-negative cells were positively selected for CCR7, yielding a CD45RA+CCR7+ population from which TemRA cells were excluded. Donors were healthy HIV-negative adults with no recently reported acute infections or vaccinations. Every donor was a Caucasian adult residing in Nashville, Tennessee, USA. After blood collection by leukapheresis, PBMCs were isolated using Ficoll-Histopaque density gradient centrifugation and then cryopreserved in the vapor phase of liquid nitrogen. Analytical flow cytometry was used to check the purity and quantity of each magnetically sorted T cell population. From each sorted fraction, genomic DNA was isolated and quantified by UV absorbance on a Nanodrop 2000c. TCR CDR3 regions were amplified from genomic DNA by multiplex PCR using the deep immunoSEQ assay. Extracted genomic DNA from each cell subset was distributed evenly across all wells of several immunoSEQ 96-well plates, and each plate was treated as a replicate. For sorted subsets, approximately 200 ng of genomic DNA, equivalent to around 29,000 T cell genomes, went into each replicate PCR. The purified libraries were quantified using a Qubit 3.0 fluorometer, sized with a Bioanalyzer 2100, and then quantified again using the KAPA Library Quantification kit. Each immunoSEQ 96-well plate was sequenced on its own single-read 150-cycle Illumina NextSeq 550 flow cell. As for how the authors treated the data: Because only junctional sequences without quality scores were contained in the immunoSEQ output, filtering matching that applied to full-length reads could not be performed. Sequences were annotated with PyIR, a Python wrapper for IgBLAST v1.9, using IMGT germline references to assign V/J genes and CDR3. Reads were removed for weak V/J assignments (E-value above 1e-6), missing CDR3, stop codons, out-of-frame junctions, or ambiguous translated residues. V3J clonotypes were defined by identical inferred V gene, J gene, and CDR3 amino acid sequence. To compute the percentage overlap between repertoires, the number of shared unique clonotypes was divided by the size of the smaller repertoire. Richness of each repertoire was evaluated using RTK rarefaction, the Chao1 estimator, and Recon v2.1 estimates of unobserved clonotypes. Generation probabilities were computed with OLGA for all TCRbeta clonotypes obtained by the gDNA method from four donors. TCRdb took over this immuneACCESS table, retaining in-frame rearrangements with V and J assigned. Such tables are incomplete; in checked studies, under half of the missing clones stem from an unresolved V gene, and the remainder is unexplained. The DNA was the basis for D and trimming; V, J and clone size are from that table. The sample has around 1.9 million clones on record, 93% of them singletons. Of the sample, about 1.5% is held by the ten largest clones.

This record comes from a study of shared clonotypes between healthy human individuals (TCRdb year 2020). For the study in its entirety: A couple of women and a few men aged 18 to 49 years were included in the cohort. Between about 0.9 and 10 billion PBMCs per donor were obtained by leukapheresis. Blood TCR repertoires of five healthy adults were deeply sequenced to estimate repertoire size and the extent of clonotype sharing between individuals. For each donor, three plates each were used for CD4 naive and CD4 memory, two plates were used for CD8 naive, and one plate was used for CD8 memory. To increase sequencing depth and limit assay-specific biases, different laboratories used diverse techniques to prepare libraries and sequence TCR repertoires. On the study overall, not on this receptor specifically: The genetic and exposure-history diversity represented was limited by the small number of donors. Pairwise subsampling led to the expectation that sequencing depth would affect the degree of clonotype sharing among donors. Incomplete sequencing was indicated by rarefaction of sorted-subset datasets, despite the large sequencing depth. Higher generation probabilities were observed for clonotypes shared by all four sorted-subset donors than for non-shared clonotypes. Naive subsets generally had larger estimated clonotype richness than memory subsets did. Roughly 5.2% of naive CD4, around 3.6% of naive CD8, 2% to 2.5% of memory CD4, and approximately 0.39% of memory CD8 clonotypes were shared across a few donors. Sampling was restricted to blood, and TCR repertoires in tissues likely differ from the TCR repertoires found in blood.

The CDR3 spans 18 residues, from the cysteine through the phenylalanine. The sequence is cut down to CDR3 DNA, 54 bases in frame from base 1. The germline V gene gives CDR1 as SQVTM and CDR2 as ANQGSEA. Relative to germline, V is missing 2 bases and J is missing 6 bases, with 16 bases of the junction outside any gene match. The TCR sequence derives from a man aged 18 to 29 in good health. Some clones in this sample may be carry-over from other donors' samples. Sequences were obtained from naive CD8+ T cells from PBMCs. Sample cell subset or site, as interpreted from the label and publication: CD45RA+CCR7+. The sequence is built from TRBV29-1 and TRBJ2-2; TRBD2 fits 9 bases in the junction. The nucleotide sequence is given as TGCAGCGTTGAAACAGATTCTGCGGGAGGGCCTTTGGCCGGGGAGCTGTTTTTT. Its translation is CSVETDSAGGPLAGELFF.